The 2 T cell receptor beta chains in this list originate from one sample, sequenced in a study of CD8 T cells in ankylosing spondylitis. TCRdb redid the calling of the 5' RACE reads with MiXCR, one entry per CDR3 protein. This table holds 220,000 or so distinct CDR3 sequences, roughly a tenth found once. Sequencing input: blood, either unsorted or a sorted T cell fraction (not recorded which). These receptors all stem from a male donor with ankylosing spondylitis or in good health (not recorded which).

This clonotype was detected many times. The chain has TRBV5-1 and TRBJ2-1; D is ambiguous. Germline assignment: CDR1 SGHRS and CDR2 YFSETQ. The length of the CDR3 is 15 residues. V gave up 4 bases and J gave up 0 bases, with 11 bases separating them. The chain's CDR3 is CASSPRGDSYNEQFF. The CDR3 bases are TGCGCCAGCAGCCCGCGAGGAGACTCCTACAATGAGCAGTTCTTC.

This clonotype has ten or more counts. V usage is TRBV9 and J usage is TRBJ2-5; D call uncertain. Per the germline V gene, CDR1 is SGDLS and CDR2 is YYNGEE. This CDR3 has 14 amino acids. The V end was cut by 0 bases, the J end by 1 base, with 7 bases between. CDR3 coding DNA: TGTGCCAGCAGCGTAGAGCAGTCCCAAGAGACCCAGTACTTC. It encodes CASSVEQSQETQYF.